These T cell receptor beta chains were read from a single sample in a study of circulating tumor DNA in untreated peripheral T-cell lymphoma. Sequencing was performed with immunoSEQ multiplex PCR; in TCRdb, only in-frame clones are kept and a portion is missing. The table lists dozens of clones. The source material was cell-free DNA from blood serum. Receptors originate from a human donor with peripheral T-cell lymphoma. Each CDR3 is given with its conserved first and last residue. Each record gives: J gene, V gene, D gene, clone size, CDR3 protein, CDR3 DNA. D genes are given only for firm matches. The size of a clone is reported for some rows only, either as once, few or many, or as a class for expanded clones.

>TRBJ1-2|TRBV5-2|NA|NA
CASKFARVRKTYGYTF
TGTGCCAGCAAATTTGCTCGAGTACGAAAGACCTATGGCTACACCTTC
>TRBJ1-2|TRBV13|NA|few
CASSWMGGHGYTF
TGTGCCAGCAGTTGGATGGGGGGGCATGGCTACACCTTC
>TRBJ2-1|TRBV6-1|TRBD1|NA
CASSMTGGAWKFF
TGTGCCAGCAGTATGACAGGGGGCGCATGGAAGTTCTTC
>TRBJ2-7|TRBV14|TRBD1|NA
CASSRDRREQYF
TGTGCCAGCAGCCGGGACAGGCGGGAGCAGTACTTC
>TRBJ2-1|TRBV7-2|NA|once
CASSLGEYNEQFF
TGTGCCAGCAGCTTGGGGGAGTACAATGAGCAGTTCTTC
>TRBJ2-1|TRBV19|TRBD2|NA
CASRMAGVNEQFF
TGTGCCAGTAGGATGGCGGGGGTCAATGAGCAGTTCTTC
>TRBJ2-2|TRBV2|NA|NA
CASSASQGSTGELFF
TGTGCCAGCAGCGCCTCACAGGGTAGTACCGGGGAGCTGTTTTTT
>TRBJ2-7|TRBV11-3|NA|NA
CASSEGPSSYEQYF
TGTGCCAGCAGCGAGGGGCCGAGCTCCTACGAGCAGTACTTC
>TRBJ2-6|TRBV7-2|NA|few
CASSEGTQSRANVLTF
TGTGCCAGCAGCGAGGGAACACAAAGTCGGGCCAACGTCCTGACTTTC
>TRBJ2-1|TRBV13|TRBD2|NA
CASSLGGAREQFF
TGTGCCAGCAGCTTGGGAGGGGCCAGGGAGCAGTTCTTC
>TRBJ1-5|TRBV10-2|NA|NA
CASSKNQNQPQHF
TGCGCCAGCAGTAAGAACCAGAATCAGCCCCAGCATTTT
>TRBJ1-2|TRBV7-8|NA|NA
CASSWMGGHGYTF
TGTGCCAGCAGTTGGATGGGGGGGCATGGCTACACCTTC
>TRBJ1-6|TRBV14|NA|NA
CASSQSFLGGTYNSPLHF
TGTGCCAGCAGCCAATCCTTCCTAGGGGGGACCTATAATTCACCCCTCCACTTT